Below are 26 T cell receptor beta chains sequenced from a single sample in a study of blood T cell repertoires in COVID-19. Repertoires were generated with immunoSEQ multiplex PCR, while TCRdb's copy carries only in-frame clones and drops some. Of 200,000 to 300,000 clones listed, 83% are singletons. The sequencing sample was made of peripheral blood. The receptors stem from a human donor in a cohort sampled during active COVID-19.

The chain recombines TRBV7-6 with TRBJ2-5, with D possibly being TRBD2 (6 bases). The ends were cut back, 1 base at V and 3 bases at J, with 12 bases in the middle. Germline V gene lookup returns CDR1 SGHVS and CDR2 FNYEAQ. The CDR3 has 15 residues. The CDR3 DNA sequence: TGTGCCAGCAGCTTAGGGGGAGGCTTCGAAGAGACCCAGTACTTC. Amino acids: CASSLGGGFEETQYF.

In its sample, this clone was seen once. The V call is TRBV30, the J call TRBJ2-5; 9 bases agree with TRBD2. Germline lookup yields CDR1 GTSNPN and CDR2 SVGIG (reference sequence). With 7 bases clipped from V and 4 bases from J, the junction kept 4 bases outside the gene matches. The CDR3 is 12 amino acids. This chain's CDR3 is CASGLATETQYF. Here the CDR3 DNA reads TGTGCCTCGGGACTAGCAACAGAGACCCAGTACTTC.

The genes are TRBV19 and TRBJ2-1, with 13 bases aligning to TRBD2. CDR1 is LNHDA, CDR2 SQIVND, per germline (reference sequence). Losses at the gene ends were 5 bases for V and 5 bases for J; bases not matched to a gene: 3. The CDR3 loop spans 15 amino acids. The DNA for the CDR3 is TGTGCCAGTAGTTCAGGACTAGCGGGGGACAATGAGCAGTTCTTC. Protein: CASSSGLAGDNEQFF.

V is TRBV30 and J is TRBJ2-6; no definite D call. The V gene's germline CDR1 is GTSNPN and CDR2 SVGIG (reference sequence). CDR3 length: 12 residues. The V and J ends lost 6 bases and 4 bases respectively, with 7 bases between them. This CDR3 is CACSQGANVLTF. CDR3 coding DNA: TGTGCCTGTTCACAGGGGGCCAACGTCCTGACTTTC.

The rearrangement joins TRBV18 to TRBJ2-1, with 8 positions matching TRBD2. The CDR3 length is 15 residues. V shed 3 bases and J 7 bases; nucleotides not matched to a gene: 8. Germline CDR1 and CDR2: KGHSH and LQKENI. The CDR3 DNA reads as TGTGCCAGCTCACCCCGAAGCGGGAGTTTAAATGAGCAGTTCTTC. Encoded protein: CASSPRSGSLNEQFF.

The genes are TRBV28 and TRBJ1-5; TRBD1 matches 10 bases. CDR3 size: 14 residues. Germline V gene sequence: CDR1 MDHEN, CDR2 SYDVKM. J gave up 7 bases and V 3 bases, and 3 bases lay outside the gene matches. Here the CDR3 reads CASSLTGGEQPQHF. DNA for the CDR3: TGTGCCAGCAGTTTGACAGGGGGCGAGCAGCCCCAGCATTTT.

The chain joins TRBV6-1 to TRBJ1-5, with D tentatively TRBD1 (6 bases). V lost 2 bases to trimming and J lost 4 bases, with 18 bases between them. The CDR3 is 17 amino acids. Germline CDR1 is MNHNS and CDR2 is SASEGT. The CDR3: CASSESLAGAYNQPQHF. The CDR3 region has the DNA TGTGCCAGCAGTGAAAGCCTGGCGGGGGCGTATAATCAGCCCCAGCATTTT.

The rearrangement joins TRBV11-2 to TRBJ2-2, with D hard to call. The CDR3 totals 12 residues. The germline V gene encodes CDR1 SGHAT and CDR2 FQNNGV. The V end lost 5 bases, the J end lost 8 bases, and 9 bases lay between the germline ends. Written as DNA, the CDR3 is TGTGCCAGCAGCACCCTACAGGGGGAGCTGTTTTTT. Amino acid sequence: CASSTLQGELFF.

The J gene is TRBJ2-5, the V gene TRBV28; 9 positions match TRBD1. The V and J ends lost 4 bases and 5 bases, in that order; junction bases with no gene match: 8. The CDR3 runs to 15 residues. Germline V CDR1 and CDR2: MDHEN, SYDVKM. The CDR3 sequence is CASSSGTGPPETQYF. The CDR3, as DNA: TGTGCCAGCAGTTCCGGGACAGGGCCTCCGGAGACCCAGTACTTC.

The V gene is TRBV5-8, the J gene TRBJ1-5, with 8 positions matching TRBD1. The ends lost 4 bases at V and 3 bases at J; junction bases unmatched: 6. Germline V gene data show CDR1 as SGHTS and CDR2 as YDEGEE. The CDR3 is 15 amino acids. The CDR3 here is CASSRGQVFNQPQHF. The CDR3 nucleotides are TGTGCCAGCAGCCGGGGACAGGTATTCAATCAGCCCCAGCATTTT.

CDR3 sequence: CASRRGLDTDTQYF. CDR3 nucleotides: TGTGCCAGCAGGCGGGGACTAGACACAGATACGCAGTATTTT. The gene calls are TRBV27 and TRBJ2-3, with TRBD2 matching 8 bases. From germline, CDR1 is MNHEY and CDR2 SMNVEV (reference sequence). V shed 6 bases and J 2 bases; nucleotides not matched to a gene: 4. The CDR3 loop spans 14 amino acids.

This sequence joins TRBV7-2 and TRBJ2-7, with 10 bases that match TRBD1. Per the germline V gene, CDR1 is SGHTA and CDR2 is FQGNSA. The CDR3 totals 15 residues. V was pared by 5 bases and J by 7 bases, with 11 bases of the junction left unmatched. The CDR3 coding sequence is TGTGCCAGCAGCCCAGACAGGGGGCCTCCCTGGGAGCAGTACTTC. Translating gives CASSPDRGPPWEQYF.

The chain uses TRBV5-1 and TRBJ1-6; 7 bases match TRBD1. With V trimmed by 4 bases and J by 7 bases, 5 bases remained unmatched. CDR3 length: 14 amino acids. Per germline, CDR1 SGHRS and CDR2 YFSETQ. The CDR3: CASSPTGDNSPLHF. CDR3 nucleotides: TGCGCCAGCAGCCCTACAGGGGACAATTCACCCCTCCACTTT.

The chain recombines TRBV9 with TRBJ2-1; 9 positions match TRBD1. This CDR3 is 16 amino acids long. The trim removed 0 bases at V and 10 bases at J, leaving 11 bases unmatched. CDR1 and CDR2 (germline): SGDLS, YYNGEE. The CDR3 bases are TGTGCCAGCAGCGTAGCTGAGACAGGGGGGCTTAACGAGCAGTTCTTC. Its translation is CASSVAETGGLNEQFF.

The chain has TRBV6-6 and TRBJ2-3, with D unclear. The germline V gene has CDR1 MNHNY and CDR2 SVGAGI (reference sequence). This CDR3 contains 13 residues. Trimming took off 2 bases at V and 3 bases at J, with 6 bases between the two ends. The DNA for the CDR3 is TGTGCCAGCAGTTACACTAATACAGATACGCAGTATTTT. It codes for CASSYTNTDTQYF.

The V and J genes are TRBV28 and TRBJ2-2; D is unresolved. CDR3 length: 11 amino acids. Germline V gives CDR1 MDHEN, CDR2 SYDVKM. V shed 6 bases and J shed 4 bases, with 3 bases lying between them. Here the CDR3 DNA reads TGTGCCAGCAGCCTCACCGGGGAGCTGTTTTTT. This gives the protein CASSLTGELFF.

The genes are TRBV6-5 and TRBJ2-1, with 13 bases identical to TRBD2. The CDR3 runs to 15 residues. The J segment lost 6 bases and the V segment lost 6 bases, leaving 5 bases of the junction unmatched. CDR1 MNHEY and CDR2 SVGAGI come from the germline V gene. The DNA for the CDR3 is TGTGCCAGCAGCCCGGGACTAGCGGGGAGCAATGAGCAGTTCTTC. Amino acid sequence: CASSPGLAGSNEQFF.

This chain links TRBV28 with TRBJ1-5; weak D call: TRBD1 (6 bases). Looked up from germline, CDR1 is MDHEN and CDR2 is SYDVKM. The CDR3 has 13 amino acids. V gave up 5 bases and J gave up 6 bases, with 11 bases separating them. CDR3 region: CASSSTGTQPQHF. DNA for the CDR3: TGTGCCAGCAGTAGTACAGGGACTCAGCCCCAGCATTTT.

The chain links TRBV4-2 to TRBJ2-4, with no clear D. Germline V gives CDR1 LGHNA, CDR2 YNFKEQ. The CDR3 extends over 13 amino acids. V was pared by 0 bases and J by 6 bases, with 6 bases between. CDR3 protein: CASSQDLGNIQYF. DNA of the CDR3: TGTGCCAGCAGCCAAGATCTAGGAAACATTCAGTACTTC.

CDR3 region: CAISAGQGDTEAFF. The CDR3 DNA reads TGTGCCATCAGTGCCGGACAGGGAGACACTGAAGCTTTCTTT. The genes are TRBV10-3 and TRBJ1-1; 8 nucleotides line up with TRBD1. Germline CDR1 reads ENHRY; CDR2 reads SYGVKD. The CDR3 is 14 amino acids. With 4 bases clipped from V and 3 bases from J, the junction kept 4 bases outside the gene matches.

By share of the sample, this clone is medium-sized. Other DNA sequences in the same sample also yield this CDR3. The chain is built from TRBV6-5 and TRBJ1-2, with TRBD1 matching over 11 bases. The germline V gene encodes CDR1 MNHEY and CDR2 SVGAGI. CDR3 length equals 16 residues. V lost 0 bases to trimming and J lost 4 bases; unmatched junction nucleotides: 4. The CDR3 reads CASSYSRTGGGYGYTF. The CDR3, as DNA: TGTGCCAGCAGTTACTCCCGGACAGGGGGCGGCTATGGCTACACCTTC.

This sequence joins TRBV27 and TRBJ2-1; TRBD2 matches 11 bases. V was pared by 5 bases and J by 5 bases, with 8 bases of the junction left unmatched. The CDR3 contains 16 residues. Germline V gene lookup returns CDR1 MNHEY and CDR2 SMNVEV (reference sequence). CDR3 sequence reads: CASSPYSGRADNEQFF. CDR3 nucleotides: TGTGCCAGCAGTCCGTATAGCGGGAGGGCCGACAATGAGCAGTTCTTC.

The chain carries TRBV6-6 and TRBJ1-1; D ambiguous. CDR1 is MNHNY and CDR2 is SVGAGI in the germline V gene (reference sequence). This CDR3 comprises 13 residues. Trimming took 7 bases from V and 8 from J, leaving 17 bases between them. The CDR3 sequence: CASTPSRPGEAFF. The CDR3 bases are TGTGCCAGCACTCCCAGCCGTCCAGGAGAAGCTTTCTTT.

There are many counts of this clone. V is TRBV29-1 and J is TRBJ2-2; TRBD1 is a possible D gene (5 bases). Trimming cost V 6 bases and J 7 bases, with 18 bases left between them. The CDR3 loop spans 14 amino acids. CDR1 and CDR2 from the germline V gene are SQVTM and ANQGSEA. CDR3 DNA sequence: TGCAGCGTAGGAATTGGACATAGCATCGGGGAGCTGTTTTTT. This gives the protein CSVGIGHSIGELFF.

V and J are TRBV5-5 and TRBJ1-2; 7 nucleotides match TRBD1. CDR1 is SGHKS and CDR2 is YYEKEE in the germline V gene (reference sequence). J was trimmed by 4 bases and V by 4 bases; bases with no gene match: 10. This CDR3 region has 15 residues. CDR3 sequence: CASSPSGQASYGYTF. The CDR3 DNA sequence: TGTGCCAGCAGCCCCTCAGGACAGGCCTCCTATGGCTACACCTTC.

V gene TRBV29-1 combines with J gene TRBJ2-2, with TRBD1 matching 8 bases. CDR3 length equals 14 residues. The germline V gene has CDR1 SQVTM and CDR2 ANQGSEA. Germline trimming cut 4 bases from V and 4 bases from J; bases unmatched to any gene: 5. Here the CDR3 DNA reads TGCAGCGTTGGAAAGACAGGGGCCACCGGGGAGCTGTTTTTT. This codes for CSVGKTGATGELFF.